Sequencing of this T cell receptor (beta chain) was carried out in a study of CD8+CD57+ T cells in acquired aplastic anemia. Concerning this clonotype itself: Its target is unknown.

Germline lookup yields CDR1 KGHDR and CDR2 SFDVKD. V shed 4 bases and J 4 bases; nucleotides not matched to a gene: 7. CDR3 length: 15 amino acids. Overall study findings and caveats: Found in both controls and patients were about 30 CD8+ CDR3 sequences.

TCR beta VDJ and CDR3 profiles were obtained from a genomic DNA template. TCRdb processed the reads anew with MiXCR; each CDR3 protein has one entry. The table includes about 190,000 distinct CDR3 sequences, around 59% detected once. This chain links TRBV24-1 with TRBJ1-2, with TRBD1 identical over 8 bases. The material sequenced was sorted CD4+, CD8+, or CD8+CD57+ T cells (not recorded which) from PBMCs. The TCR originated in a human donor in good health, serving as a control. CDR3 DNA: TGTGCCACCAGTGAGCCGGGACAGGTGACCTATGGCTACACCTTC. Residues: CATSEPGQVTYGYTF.